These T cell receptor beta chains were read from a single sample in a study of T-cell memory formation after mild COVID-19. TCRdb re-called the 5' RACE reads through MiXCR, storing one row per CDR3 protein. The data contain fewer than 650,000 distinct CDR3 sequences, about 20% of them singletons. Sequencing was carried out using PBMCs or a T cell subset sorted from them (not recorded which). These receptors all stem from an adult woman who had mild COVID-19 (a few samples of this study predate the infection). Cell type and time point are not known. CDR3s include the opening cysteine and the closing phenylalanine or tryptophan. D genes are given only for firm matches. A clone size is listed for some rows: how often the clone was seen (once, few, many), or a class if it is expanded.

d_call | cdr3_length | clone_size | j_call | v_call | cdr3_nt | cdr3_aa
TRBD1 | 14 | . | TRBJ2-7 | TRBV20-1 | TGCAGTGCTAGAGAAAGGACAGGGGAGTTCGAGCAGTACTTC | CSARERTGEFEQYF
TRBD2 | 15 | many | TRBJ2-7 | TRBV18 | TGTGCCAGCTCACCAACTAGCGGGAGCTCCTACGAGCAGTACTTC | CASSPTSGSSYEQYF
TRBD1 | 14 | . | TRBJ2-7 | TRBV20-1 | TGCAGTGCCAATCCCGGGACAGGGGGCTACGAGCAGTACTTC | CSANPGTGGYEQYF
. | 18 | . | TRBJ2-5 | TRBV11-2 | TGTGCCAGCAGCTTAGATACGGTGGGGTTGGGATACCAAGAGACCCAGTACTTC | CASSLDTVGLGYQETQYF
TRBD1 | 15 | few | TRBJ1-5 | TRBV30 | TGTGCCTGGAGTGTTCGCGGGACAGCGTATCAGCCCCAGCATTTT | CAWSVRGTAYQPQHF
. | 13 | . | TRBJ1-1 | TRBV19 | TGTGCCAGTAGCATACAGGTAGACACTGAAGCTTTCTTT | CASSIQVDTEAFF
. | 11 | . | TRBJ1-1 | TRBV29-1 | TGCAGCGTCCCGGGGTACACTGAAGCTTTCTTT | CSVPGYTEAFF
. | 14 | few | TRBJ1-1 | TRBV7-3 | TGTGCCAGCAGCCCAGGATCAATGAACACTGAAGCTTTCTTT | CASSPGSMNTEAFF
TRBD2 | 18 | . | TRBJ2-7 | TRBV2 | TGTGCCAGCAGTGGGATCGGACTAGCGGGAGGCAGGGCCTACGAGCAGTACTTC | CASSGIGLAGGRAYEQYF
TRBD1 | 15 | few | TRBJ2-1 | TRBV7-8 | TGTGCCAGCAGCCCGCCAAGGACAGGGTTGGATGAGCAGTTCTTC | CASSPPRTGLDEQFF
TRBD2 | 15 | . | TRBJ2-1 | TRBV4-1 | TGCGCCAGCAGCCCTCGACTAGCGGTCTTTGGTGAGCAGTTCTTC | CASSPRLAVFGEQFF
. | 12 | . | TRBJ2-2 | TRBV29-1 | TGCAGCGTTGAACAGGGCACCGGGGAGCTGTTTTTT | CSVEQGTGELFF
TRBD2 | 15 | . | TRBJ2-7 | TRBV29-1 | TGCAGCGTTGTACCTAGCGGGAGGGTATCCTACGAGCAGTACTTC | CSVVPSGRVSYEQYF
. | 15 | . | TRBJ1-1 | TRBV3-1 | TGTGCCAGCAGCCGGGGCGGGCAGCTCAACACTGAAGCTTTCTTT | CASSRGGQLNTEAFF
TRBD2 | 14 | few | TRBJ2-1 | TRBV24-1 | TGTGCCACCAGTGATTTCGCTAGCGGGGGGGAGCAGTTCTTC | CATSDFASGGEQFF
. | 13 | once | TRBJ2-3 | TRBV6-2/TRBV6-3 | TGTGCCAGTCGGTTACCGAGCACAGATACGCAGTATTTT | CASRLPSTDTQYF
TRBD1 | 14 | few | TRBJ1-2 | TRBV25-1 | TGTGCCAGCAGTGAATTAGCGGTAGGGGGCGGCTACACCTTC | CASSELAVGGGYTF
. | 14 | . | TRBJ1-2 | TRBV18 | TGTGCCAGCTCACCAGGAGGTGCGGGCGGGAGCTACACCTTC | CASSPGGAGGSYTF
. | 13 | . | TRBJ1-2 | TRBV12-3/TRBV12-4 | TGTGCCAGCAGCACAGGCCCGGCCCTTGGCTACACCTTC | CASSTGPALGYTF
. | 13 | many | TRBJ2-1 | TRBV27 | TGTGCCAGCAGTTCCAGCTCCTACAATGAGCAGTTCTTC | CASSSSSYNEQFF
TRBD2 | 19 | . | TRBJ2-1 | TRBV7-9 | TGTGCCAGCAGCTTAGACACCGGGCCAGCGGGAGGCTCCTACAATGAGCAGTTCTTC | CASSLDTGPAGGSYNEQFF
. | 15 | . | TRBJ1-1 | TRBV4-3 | TGCGCCAGCAGCCGATCGATGCAGGGTTGGACTGAAGCTTTCTTT | CASSRSMQGWTEAFF
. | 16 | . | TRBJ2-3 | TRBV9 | TGTGCCAGCAGCGTAGCCTCAGGGATGTCAGCAGATACGCAGTATTTT | CASSVASGMSADTQYF